What follows are 6 T cell receptor beta chains derived from one specimen sequenced in a study of cytomegalovirus exposure and HLA in healthy donors. In the PCR, 60 Vbeta and 13 Jbeta primers were used. Using immunoSEQ multiplex PCR, the repertoire was profiled, and TCRdb retains in-frame clones only, with some absent. This table has approximately 170,000 clones, 70% to 80% appearing once. Specimen: PBMCs. These receptors were taken from a man aged 40-55 years in good health and CMV-seronegative.

The J gene is TRBJ2-3, the V gene TRBV19; D is unresolved. The CDR3 contains 13 residues. Germline V gene data show CDR1 as LNHDA and CDR2 as SQIVND (reference sequence). V was trimmed by 4 bases and J by 3 bases, leaving 8 bases between them. CDR3 DNA sequence: TGTGCCAGTAGTACCGCGGCGACAGATACGCAGTATTTT. It is translated as CASSTAATDTQYF.

The chain employs TRBV9 and TRBJ2-3, with D possibly TRBD2 on 5 matching bases. Germline assignment: CDR1 SGDLS and CDR2 YYNGEE. This CDR3 contains 16 residues. Trimming shortened V by 1 base and J by 0 bases, and 12 bases separated the two germline ends. CDR3: CASSVRTDPSTDTQYF. The CDR3 nucleotides are TGTGCCAGCAGCGTAAGGACTGACCCTAGCACAGATACGCAGTATTTT.

Worth noting for this clone: The CDR3 does not end in the conserved phenylalanine or tryptophan, so this is likely a read error. V is TRBV11-2 and J is TRBJ2-6; D uncertain. Germline loops: CDR1 SGHAT, CDR2 FQNNGV. This CDR3 is built from 18 residues. V was trimmed by 0 bases and J by 2 bases, leaving 14 bases between them. The CDR3 loop reads CASSLDWPGGPGANVLTC. The DNA for the CDR3 is TGTGCCAGCAGCTTAGATTGGCCCGGTGGACCTGGGGCCAACGTCCTGACTTGC.

The rearrangement links TRBV7-3 to TRBJ2-2; 9 bases map to TRBD2. Per germline, CDR1 SGHTA and CDR2 FQGTGA. Unmatched junction bases numbered 10, after V lost 6 bases and J lost 5 bases. There are 16 residues in the CDR3. The CDR3 region has the DNA TGTGCCAGCAGTGCAGTAAGCGGGAGGAGTACCGGGGAGCTGTTTTTT. Amino acids: CASSAVSGRSTGELFF. The variable domain in full, with the rest retrieved from reference TRBV7-3 and TRBJ2-2, is GAGVSQTPSNKVTEKGKYVELRCDPISGHTALYWYRQSLGQGPEFLIYFQGTGAADDSGLPNDRFFAVRPEGSVSTLKIQRTERGDSAVYLCASSAVSGRSTGELFFGEGSRLTVL.

The chain combines TRBV15 with TRBJ2-3, with 9 bases that match TRBD2. The V and J ends lost 1 base and 2 bases, in that order; junction bases with no gene match: 13. In germline, CDR1 is LNHNV, CDR2 YYDKDF (reference sequence). The CDR3 runs 19 residues. The CDR3 sequence is CATSRGLIYSGGDTDTQYF. The CDR3 DNA sequence: TGTGCCACCAGCAGAGGGCTCATCTATAGCGGGGGAGACACAGATACGCAGTATTTT.

The chain recombines TRBV18 with TRBJ2-1; a weak D match, TRBD2 (6 bases). The CDR3 is 14 residues long. The germline V gene has CDR1 KGHSH and CDR2 LQKENI. V dropped 6 bases and J dropped 5 bases, with 14 bases sitting between them. This CDR3 reads CASSRREVHNEQFF. The DNA of the CDR3 is TGTGCCAGCTCGCGAAGGGAGGTCCACAATGAGCAGTTCTTC.